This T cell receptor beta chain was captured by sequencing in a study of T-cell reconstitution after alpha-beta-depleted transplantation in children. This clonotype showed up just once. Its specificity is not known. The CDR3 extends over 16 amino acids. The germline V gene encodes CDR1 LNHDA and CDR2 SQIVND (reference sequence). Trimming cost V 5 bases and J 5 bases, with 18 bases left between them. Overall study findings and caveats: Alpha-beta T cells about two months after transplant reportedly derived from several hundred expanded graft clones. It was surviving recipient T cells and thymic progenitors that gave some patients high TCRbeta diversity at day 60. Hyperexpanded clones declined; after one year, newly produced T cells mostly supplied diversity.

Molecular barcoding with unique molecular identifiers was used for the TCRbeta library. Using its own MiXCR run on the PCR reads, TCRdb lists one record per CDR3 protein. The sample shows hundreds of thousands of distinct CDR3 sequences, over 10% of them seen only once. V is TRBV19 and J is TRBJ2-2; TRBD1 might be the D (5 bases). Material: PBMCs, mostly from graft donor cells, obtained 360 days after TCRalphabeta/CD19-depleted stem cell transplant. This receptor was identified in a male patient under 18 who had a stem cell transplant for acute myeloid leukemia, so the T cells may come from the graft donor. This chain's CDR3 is CASSPLQGWWTGELFF. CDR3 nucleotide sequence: TGTGCCAGTAGTCCCTTGCAGGGATGGTGGACCGGGGAGCTGTTTTTT.